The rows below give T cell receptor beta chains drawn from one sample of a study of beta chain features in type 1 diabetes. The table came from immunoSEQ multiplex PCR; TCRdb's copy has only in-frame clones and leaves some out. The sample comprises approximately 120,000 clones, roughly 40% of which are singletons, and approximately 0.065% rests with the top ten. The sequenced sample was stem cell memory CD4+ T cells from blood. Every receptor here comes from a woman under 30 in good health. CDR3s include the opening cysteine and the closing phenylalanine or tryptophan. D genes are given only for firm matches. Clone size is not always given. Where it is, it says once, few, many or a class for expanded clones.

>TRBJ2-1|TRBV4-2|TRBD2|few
CASSPFGLAGLKVYNEQFF
TGTGCCAGCAGCCCCTTCGGACTAGCGGGACTGAAGGTCTACAATGAGCAGTTCTTC
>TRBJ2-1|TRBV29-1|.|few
CSPGVIYNEQFF
TGCAGCCCAGGGGTTATTTACAATGAGCAGTTCTTC
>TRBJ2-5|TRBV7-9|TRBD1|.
CASSAHRGLETQYF
TGTGCCAGCAGCGCCCACAGGGGGCTAGAGACCCAGTACTTC
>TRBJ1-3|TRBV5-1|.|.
CASSLGNTGNTIYF
TGCGCCAGCAGCTTGGGTAACACTGGAAACACCATATATTTT
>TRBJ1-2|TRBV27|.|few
CASRHGRDWFYGYTF
TGTGCCAGCAGGCATGGCAGGGATTGGTTCTATGGCTACACCTTC
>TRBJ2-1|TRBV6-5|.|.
CASSFGSFSYNEQFF
TGTGCCAGCAGTTTCGGGAGCTTCTCCTACAATGAGCAGTTCTTC
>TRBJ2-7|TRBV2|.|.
CASSEAQQTYEQYF
TGTGCCAGCAGTGAAGCGCAACAGACCTACGAGCAGTACTTC
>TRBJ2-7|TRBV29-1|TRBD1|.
CSVAGTGGGHEQYF
TGCAGCGTTGCCGGGACAGGGGGGGGCCACGAGCAGTACTTC
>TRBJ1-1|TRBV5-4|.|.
CASSLDRNTEAFF
TGTGCCAGCAGCTTGGACAGAAACACTGAAGCTTTCTTT
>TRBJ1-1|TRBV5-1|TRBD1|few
CASSLVTGGEAFF
TGCGCCAGCAGCTTGGTCACAGGGGGAGAAGCTTTCTTT
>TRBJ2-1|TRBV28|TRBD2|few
CASRVSGRATDEQFF
TGTGCCAGCAGGGTGAGCGGGAGGGCCACAGATGAGCAGTTCTTC
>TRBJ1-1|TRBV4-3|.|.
CASSHHQRPGRNTEAFF
TGCGCCAGCAGCCATCATCAAAGGCCTGGGAGGAACACTGAAGCTTTCTTT
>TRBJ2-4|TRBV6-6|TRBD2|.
CASSYSASGAKNIQYF
TGTGCCAGCAGTTACTCTGCTAGCGGGGCCAAAAACATTCAGTACTTC
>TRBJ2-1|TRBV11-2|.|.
CASSLDLPNEQFF
TGTGCCAGCAGCTTAGATCTTCCCAATGAGCAGTTCTTC
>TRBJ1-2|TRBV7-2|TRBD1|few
CASSPDRSAYGYTF
TGTGCCAGCAGCCCGGACAGGTCAGCATATGGCTACACCTTC
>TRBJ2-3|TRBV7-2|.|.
CASSSSLGAPSTDTQYF
TGTGCCAGCAGCTCCTCTCTAGGCGCACCTAGCACAGATACGCAGTATTTT
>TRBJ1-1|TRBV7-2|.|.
CASSSRSENTEAFF
TGTGCCAGCAGCTCCAGATCAGAGAACACTGAAGCTTTCTTT